These 21 T cell receptor beta chains share one sample of origin, sequenced in a study of response to subunit inactivated influenza vaccine. Using its own MiXCR run on the RT-PCR reads, TCRdb lists one record per CDR3 protein. This sample carries under 850,000 distinct CDR3 sequences, around a sixth of them seen once, and the ten largest clones take about a tenth. The sample in question was PBMCs from blood, obtained about 5 days after vaccination. The receptors here all came from a man over 45 who received an inactivated influenza vaccine.

This clonotype appeared many times. Relative to the germline gene, one junction end is altered; a read error may explain this. The chain couples TRBV4-3 to TRBJ2-2, with 9 bases fitting TRBD1. CDR1 and CDR2 (germline): LGHNA, YSLEER. CDR3 length equals 14 residues. Here the CDR3 DNA reads TGTGCCAGCAGCCAAGGGACAGGGACCGGGGAGCTGTTTTTT. Encoded protein: CASSQGTGTGELFF.

This clonotype has ten or more counts. V gene TRBV7-2 combines with J gene TRBJ2-5, with a tentative D call TRBD1 (6 bases). CDR1 and CDR2 from the germline V gene are SGHTA and FQGNSA. V was shortened by 5 bases and J by 5 bases, with 12 bases between the two germline ends. The CDR3 has 13 amino acids. The CDR3 DNA reads TGTGCCAGCAGCGACCACCAGGGGGAGACCCAGTACTTC. Encoded protein: CASSDHQGETQYF.

This clonotype was observed a handful of times. J is TRBJ1-1 and V is TRBV13; unclear D gene. V lost 7 bases and J lost 10, with 16 bases in between. This CDR3 has 12 residues. The germline CDR1 and CDR2 sequences are PRHDT and FYEKMQ (reference sequence). In DNA, the CDR3 is TGTGCCAGCAACGGGGATTCGGCCGTAGCTTTCTTT. As protein: CASNGDSAVAFF. The entire variable domain, with the rest obtained from reference TRBV13 and TRBJ1-1, is as follows: AAGVIQSPRHLIKEKRETATLKCYPIPRHDTVYWYQQGPGQDPQFLISFYEKMQSDKGSIPDRFSAQQFSDYHSELNMSSLELGDSALYFCASNGDSAVAFFGQGTRLTVV.

V gene TRBV20-1 combines with J gene TRBJ2-3; possible D gene TRBD1, 5 bases. Trimming took 5 bases from V and 0 from J, leaving 9 bases between them. CDR3 length: 13 amino acids. Germline V gives CDR1 DFQATT, CDR2 SNEGSKA (reference sequence). The CDR3 DNA follows: TGCAGTGCTGTGGACACTAGCACAGATACGCAGTATTTT. Protein sequence: CSAVDTSTDTQYF.

The chain uses TRBV7-2 and TRBJ2-1; D unclear. This CDR3 region has 15 residues. Per germline, CDR1 SGHTA and CDR2 FQGNSA. V was clipped by 5 bases and J by 4 bases, with 15 bases between them. The CDR3 loop reads CASSARGPLYNEQFF. The DNA for the CDR3 is TGTGCCAGCAGCGCCCGTGGGCCACTTTACAATGAGCAGTTCTTC.

V and J are TRBV11-2 and TRBJ2-7; 7 positions match TRBD2. V gave up 5 bases and J gave up 0 bases; unmatched junction bases: 19. Germline loops: CDR1 SGHAT, CDR2 FQNNGV. This CDR3 comprises 19 residues. The DNA for the CDR3 is TGTGCCAGCAGCGGGAGGGGTACGGGTCGGCGGGGCTACTCCTACGAGCAGTACTTC. Translation: CASSGRGTGRRGYSYEQYF.

The chain carries TRBV20-1 and TRBJ2-6; D is perhaps TRBD1 or TRBD2 (6 bases each). The V end was cut by 6 bases, the J end by 2 bases, with 17 bases between. The germline gives CDR1 DFQATT, CDR2 SNEGSKA (reference sequence). CDR3 length equals 16 residues. The CDR3 spells CSARQVEGPGANVLTF. The CDR3 DNA reads as TGCAGTGCCAGACAGGTGGAGGGCCCTGGGGCCAACGTCCTGACTTTC.

Ten or more counts support this clonotype. This rearrangement joins TRBV12-3 or TRBV12-4 to TRBJ2-1; D not certain. V was cut by 6 bases and J by 6 bases, with 9 bases left in between. This CDR3 has 12 amino acids. The CDR3 bases are TGTGCCAGCAGCTTTGCAGGCAATGAGCAGTTCTTC. Protein sequence: CASSFAGNEQFF.

The chain carries TRBV5-5 and TRBJ1-4, with D uncertain. The CDR3 has 15 amino acids. The ends were cut back, 0 bases at V and 3 bases at J, with 9 bases in the middle. Germline V gives CDR1 SGHKS, CDR2 YYEKEE (reference sequence). CDR3 DNA sequence: TGTGCCAGCAGCTTGGATTGGGTGGCTAATGAAAAACTGTTTTTT. It codes for CASSLDWVANEKLFF.

Concerning this clonotype itself: Possible read error: a much larger clone is one base away. V usage is TRBV29-1 and J usage is TRBJ2-1; D remains ambiguous. V lost 8 bases and J 7 bases, leaving 9 bases between the germline ends. CDR3 size: 10 residues. The germline V gene encodes CDR1 SQVTM and CDR2 ANQGSEA. In DNA form, the CDR3 reads TGCAGCTGCACAAAGAATGAGCAGTTCTTC. It translates to CSCTKNEQFF.

The chain is built from TRBV5-6 and TRBJ1-5, with D perhaps TRBD1 (5 bases). Germline V gene data show CDR1 as SGHDT and CDR2 as YYEEEE. Trimming shortened V by 0 bases and J by 1 base, and 14 bases separated the two germline ends. This CDR3 contains 17 residues. CDR3 nucleotides: TGTGCCAGCAGCTTGGGGTTCGCAGGGACGAGCAATCAGCCCCAGCATTTT. Amino acid sequence: CASSLGFAGTSNQPQHF.

The chain has TRBV29-1 and TRBJ2-7; D gene ambiguous. This CDR3 region has 11 residues. From germline, CDR1 is SQVTM and CDR2 ANQGSEA. V lost 4 bases and J lost 8, with 12 bases in between. Here the CDR3 DNA reads TGCAGCGTTGTTCTTTTATGGAAGCAGTACTTC. Its translation: CSVVLLWKQYF.

V is TRBV7-8 and J is TRBJ2-1; 14 bases line up with TRBD2. The CDR3 is 17 amino acids. J gave up 9 bases and V 2 bases, and 9 bases lay outside the gene matches. Germline assignment: CDR1 SGHVS and CDR2 FQNEAQ. This chain's CDR3 is CASSLWPTSGGAGEQFF. The CDR3, as DNA: TGTGCCAGCAGCTTATGGCCGACTAGCGGGGGGGCCGGTGAGCAGTTCTTC.

V is TRBV6-5 and J is TRBJ2-1, with 9 bases identical to TRBD2. The CDR3 is 15 amino acids. Germline CDR1 and CDR2: MNHEY and SVGAGI. J gave up 2 bases and V 2 bases, and 1 base lay outside the gene matches. The CDR3 here is CASSYRGGAYNEQFF. For the CDR3, the DNA is TGTGCCAGCAGTTACCGCGGGGGGGCCTACAATGAGCAGTTCTTC.

The CDR3 sequence is CASSFFRTSGGFSTDTQYF. For the CDR3, the DNA is TGTGCCAGCAGCTTCTTCCGGACTAGCGGGGGTTTTAGCACAGATACGCAGTATTTT. The rearrangement links TRBV7-8 to TRBJ2-3; TRBD2 matches 13 bases. CDR1 is SGHVS, CDR2 FQNEAQ, per germline. The trim removed 3 bases at V and 0 bases at J, leaving 9 bases unmatched. CDR3 length: 19 residues.

A few counts support this clonotype. The chain recombines TRBV29-1 with TRBJ2-3, with 11 bases aligning to TRBD2. The germline CDR1 and CDR2 sequences are SQVTM and ANQGSEA. Losses at the gene ends were 8 bases for V and 3 bases for J; bases not matched to a gene: 7. The CDR3 consists of 14 residues. The CDR3 DNA is TGCAGCAAAACTAGCGGGAGCAGGACAGATACGCAGTATTTT. Protein sequence: CSKTSGSRTDTQYF.

This clonotype showed up just a few times. This rearrangement joins TRBV5-1 to TRBJ2-2; 7 bases line up with TRBD1. Germline V gene data show CDR1 as SGHRS and CDR2 as YFSETQ. The CDR3 consists of 14 residues. The junction had 3 bases not matched to a gene; V was cut back by 1 base and J by 6 bases. The CDR3 spells CASSLSTGAGELFF. The DNA of the CDR3 is TGCGCCAGCAGCTTGTCCACAGGGGCCGGGGAGCTGTTTTTT.

There are a few counts of this clonotype. The rearrangement links TRBV12-3 or TRBV12-4 to TRBJ2-1; 8 nucleotides agree with TRBD2. This CDR3 contains 16 residues. The ends lost 6 bases at V and 5 bases at J; junction bases unmatched: 12. DNA for the CDR3: TGTGCCAGCAGAACAATTTTCGGGGGGGGACACAATGAGCAGTTCTTC. It is translated as CASRTIFGGGHNEQFF.

This clonotype turned up a few times. The genes are TRBV4-2 and TRBJ2-2, with 9 bases aligning to TRBD1. This CDR3 region has 16 residues. CDR1 is LGHNA, CDR2 YNFKEQ, per germline. The J segment lost 6 bases and the V segment lost 4 bases, leaving 9 bases of the junction unmatched. The chain's CDR3 is CASSLGQGMVSGELFF. The CDR3 DNA reads TGTGCCAGCAGCCTGGGACAGGGAATGGTTTCCGGGGAGCTGTTTTTT.

This rearrangement joins TRBV28 to TRBJ2-2; D unclear. Germline V CDR1 and CDR2: MDHEN, SYDVKM. V gave up 2 bases and J gave up 5 bases, with 9 bases separating them. The CDR3 has 14 residues. The CDR3 sequence: CASSLGTRTGELFF. The CDR3 nucleotides read TGTGCCAGCAGTTTAGGCACAAGAACCGGGGAGCTGTTTTTT.

This chain uses TRBV20-1 with TRBJ2-5, with 11 nucleotides matching TRBD1. Germline loops: CDR1 DFQATT, CDR2 SNEGSKA (reference sequence). The length of the CDR3 is 15 residues. Trimming at V came to 5 bases and at J to 5 bases, leaving 10 bases not matched to a gene. The CDR3 loop reads CSAYPRDRGFETQYF. In nucleotides, the CDR3 is TGCAGTGCTTACCCCCGGGACAGGGGGTTTGAGACCCAGTACTTC.